What follows are 28 T cell receptor beta chains derived from one specimen sequenced in a study of cytomegalovirus exposure and HLA in healthy donors. A multiplex PCR was run with 60 Vbeta primers and 13 Jbeta primers. TCRdb's table, derived via immunoSEQ multiplex PCR, lists solely in-frame clones and lacks some. The sample yields around 150,000 clones, 81% seen once. Sample: PBMCs. These receptors were taken from a woman aged 50 to 65 in good health and CMV-seronegative.

V usage is TRBV29-1 and J usage is TRBJ1-2, with TRBD1 matching over 7 bases. J gave up 6 bases and V 2 bases, and 18 bases lay outside the gene matches. This CDR3 region has 17 residues. Germline V gene lookup returns CDR1 SQVTM and CDR2 ANQGSEA. The CDR3 sequence: CSVEHFPGQSHLNGYTF. The CDR3 DNA reads as TGCAGCGTTGAACACTTTCCGGGACAGAGTCACCTAAATGGCTACACCTTC.

This chain connects TRBV6-1 to TRBJ1-4, with 8 bases fitting TRBD1. CDR3 length: 14 residues. Germline CDR1 and CDR2: MNHNS and SASEGT. V dropped 6 bases and J dropped 5; count of bases not matched to a gene: 5. The CDR3 loop is CASRTDRVNEKLFF. The DNA for the CDR3 is TGTGCCAGCAGGACGGACAGGGTAAATGAAAAACTGTTTTTT.

The chain uses TRBV10-3 and TRBJ1-1; the D is unclear. This CDR3 region has 16 residues. CDR1 and CDR2 from the germline V gene are ENHRY and SYGVKD. Trimming took off 2 bases at V and 6 bases at J, with 19 bases between the two ends. The CDR3 nucleotides read TGTGCCATCAGTGAGGGGCGCCAATCAGGCAGGTCTGAAGCTTTCTTT. It specifies CAISEGRQSGRSEAFF.

The genes are TRBV6-5 and TRBJ2-7; 9 nucleotides align to TRBD2. The V segment lost 2 bases and the J segment 6 bases; nucleotides outside the gene matches: 8. The CDR3 is 15 amino acids. Germline V gives CDR1 MNHEY, CDR2 SVGAGI. The CDR3 nucleotides read TGTGCCAGCAGTTACGGTAGCGGGAGACTGGGCGAGCAGTACTTC. Translation gives CASSYGSGRLGEQYF.

The chain is built from TRBV10-3 and TRBJ2-2; possible D gene TRBD2, 5 bases. The V end lost 3 bases, the J end lost 4 bases, and 9 bases lay between the germline ends. CDR1 is ENHRY and CDR2 is SYGVKD in the germline V gene. The CDR3 covers 14 residues. The CDR3 is CAISEGRGTGELFF. DNA of the CDR3: TGTGCCATCAGTGAAGGACGGGGCACCGGGGAGCTGTTTTTT.

In DNA, the CDR3 is TGTGCCAGCACAACGGGGCCCCAGGGGGTTTACGAGCAGTACTTC. It is translated as CASTTGPQGVYEQYF. J is TRBJ2-7 and V is TRBV6-5; 7 bases map to TRBD1. CDR1 is MNHEY and CDR2 is SVGAGI in the germline V gene. J gave up 4 bases and V 7 bases, and 13 bases lay outside the gene matches. The CDR3 has 15 amino acids.

CDR3 loop: CASSRPGQGHNEQFF. In DNA, the CDR3 is TGTGCCAGCAGCAGACCGGGACAGGGACACAATGAGCAGTTCTTC. This chain uses TRBV6-5 with TRBJ2-1; 9 bases align to TRBD1. J was trimmed by 5 bases and V by 6 bases; bases with no gene match: 8. Germline CDR1 is MNHEY and CDR2 is SVGAGI. The CDR3 covers 15 residues.

This rearrangement joins TRBV18 to TRBJ2-2; 9 nucleotides line up with TRBD1. Losses at the gene ends were 3 bases for V and 1 base for J; bases not matched to a gene: 3. This CDR3 contains 16 residues. The germline V gene encodes CDR1 KGHSH and CDR2 LQKENI. The DNA for the CDR3 is TGTGCCAGCTCACCTCCGGGACAGGGGAACACCGGGGAGCTGTTTTTT. The encoded protein is CASSPPGQGNTGELFF.

As for this clone: The same CDR3 is also encoded by other DNA sequences in this sample. The chain recombines TRBV4-2 with TRBJ1-1, with D unresolved. V gave up 4 bases and J gave up 1 base, with 13 bases separating them. Germline CDR1 is LGHNA and CDR2 is YNFKEQ. This CDR3 is 15 amino acids long. This chain's CDR3 is CASSPDILANTEAFF. The CDR3 region has the DNA TGTGCCAGCAGCCCAGACATTCTGGCGAACACTGAAGCTTTCTTT.

The V call is TRBV10-3, the J call TRBJ2-7, with 7 bases fitting TRBD2. V lost 3 bases and J lost 2; bases outside the gene matches: 10. The CDR3 runs to 16 residues. Germline V gene sequence: CDR1 ENHRY, CDR2 SYGVKD. CDR3 bases: TGTGCCATCAGTGAAAGCGGCGGGAGTCTAGCCTACGAGCAGTACTTC. It yields the protein CAISESGGSLAYEQYF.

V and J are TRBV14 and TRBJ2-5, with D possibly being TRBD1 (6 bases). Trimming took 6 bases from V and 4 from J, leaving 21 bases between them. This CDR3 spans 16 amino acids. Germline V CDR1 and CDR2: SGHDN, FVKESK. The CDR3, as DNA: TGTGCCAGCAGTAAAGGGGACATGGCTTGGGGAGAGACCCAGTACTTC. Its protein is CASSKGDMAWGETQYF.

This chain connects TRBV5-4 to TRBJ1-1; 9 bases match TRBD1. CDR3 length equals 15 residues. The germline V gene has CDR1 SGHNT and CDR2 YYREEE (reference sequence). J was trimmed by 5 bases and V by 4 bases; bases with no gene match: 9. CDR3 nucleotide sequence: TGTGCCAGCAGCCTACAACAGGGGGCTGAAACTGAAGCTTTCTTT. Translated, it gives CASSLQQGAETEAFF.

V usage is TRBV2 and J usage is TRBJ1-1; tentative D call: TRBD1 (5 bases). The length of the CDR3 is 14 residues. Trimming cost V 7 bases and J 1 base, with 13 bases left between them. CDR1 is SNHLY and CDR2 is FYNNEI in the germline V gene. The CDR3 nucleotides are TGTGCCAGCACCTGGGGCAGCCCGAACACTGAAGCTTTCTTT. It is translated as CASTWGSPNTEAFF.

The chain is built from TRBV5-6 and TRBJ1-2; D is uncertain. CDR1 is SGHDT and CDR2 is YYEEEE in the germline V gene. The CDR3 is 15 residues long. V was shortened by 0 bases and J by 4 bases, with 13 bases between the two germline ends. CDR3 protein: CASSLGRSRGYGYTF. CDR3 DNA sequence: TGTGCCAGCAGCTTGGGACGGTCCCGGGGCTATGGCTACACCTTC.

The rearrangement uses TRBV14 and TRBJ1-2; 8 bases line up with TRBD1. With 3 bases clipped from V and 1 base from J, the junction kept 7 bases outside the gene matches. The CDR3 loop spans 16 amino acids. Germline V gives CDR1 SGHDN, CDR2 FVKESK. CDR3 nucleotide sequence: TGTGCCAGCAGCCACGAGGTCAGGGGGCTTAACTATGGCTACACCTTC. This gives the protein CASSHEVRGLNYGYTF.

This clone was seen more than once but under ten times. This chain connects TRBV5-1 to TRBJ2-2; 7 nucleotides agree with TRBD2. CDR1 is SGHRS, CDR2 YFSETQ, per germline. CDR3 length: 14 residues. V shed 10 bases, J shed 0 bases, and the junction held 6 bases outside the gene matches. The DNA for the CDR3 is TGCGCCGCAAGCGGGACTCCGAACACCGGGGAGCTGTTTTTT. It translates to CAASGTPNTGELFF.

This chain joins TRBV29-1 and TRBJ2-7; D possibly corresponds to TRBD2 (5 bases). Germline V gives CDR1 SQVTM, CDR2 ANQGSEA. CDR3 size: 11 residues. V gave up 4 bases and J gave up 3 bases, with 7 bases separating them. The DNA of the CDR3 is TGCAGCGTTGGGGAGAGCTACGAGCAGTACTTC. Amino acids: CSVGESYEQYF.

This rearrangement joins TRBV19 to TRBJ1-4, with TRBD1 as a possible D gene (5 bases). CDR3 length: 15 residues. Per the germline V gene, CDR1 is LNHDA and CDR2 is SQIVND (reference sequence). V dropped 9 bases and J dropped 4 bases, with 18 bases sitting between them. In DNA form, the CDR3 reads TGTGCCAGCAGAAAAGAGGCAGGGATTAATGAAAAACTGTTTTTT. It encodes CASRKEAGINEKLFF.

V gene TRBV28 combines with J gene TRBJ2-7, with a possible D match to TRBD2 (7 bases). Trimming stripped 6 bases from V and 3 bases from J, with 15 bases between. The germline V gene has CDR1 MDHEN and CDR2 SYDVKM. This CDR3 is built from 14 residues. Here the CDR3 DNA reads TGTGCCAGCAGGGCCCCAGGGGAGGGCTACGAGCAGTACTTC. As protein: CASRAPGEGYEQYF.

This clone has more than one count but fewer than ten. The chain employs TRBV5-6 and TRBJ2-5; TRBD1 aligns across 8 bases. The junction had 15 bases not matched to a gene; V was cut back by 0 bases and J by 5 bases. The CDR3 totals 18 residues. Germline V lookup: CDR1 SGHDT, CDR2 YYEEEE. CDR3 bases: TGTGCCAGCAGCTTGGTCTGGTCCCGAACAGGGGGGCCTGAGACCCAGTACTTC. This sequence encodes CASSLVWSRTGGPETQYF.

V and J are TRBV5-6 and TRBJ2-5; the D gene is possibly TRBD1 (6 bases). The end of the DNA aligns better with TRBJ2-7, so the J call may be wrong. In germline, CDR1 is SGHDT, CDR2 YYEEEE. The length of the CDR3 is 15 residues. The CDR3 here is CASTQGVGPSYEQYF. DNA for the CDR3: TGTGCCAGCACACAGGGCGTGGGGCCCTCCTACGAGCAGTACTTC.

In its sample, this clone was seen once. This chain connects TRBV27 to TRBJ2-2, with TRBD1 matching over 7 bases. V trimming: 1 base; J trimming: 6 bases; junction bases outside the gene matches: 5. The length of the CDR3 is 15 residues. Germline-derived CDR1 and CDR2 are MNHEY and SMNVEV (reference sequence). The CDR3 here is CASSLLTGVAGELFF. The DNA of the CDR3 is TGTGCCAGCAGTTTATTAACAGGGGTCGCCGGGGAGCTGTTTTTT.

V is TRBV4-3 and J is TRBJ2-5; 9 bases match TRBD2. Germline trimming cut 4 bases from V and 3 bases from J; bases unmatched to any gene: 6. The CDR3 is 15 residues long. Per germline, CDR1 LGHNA and CDR2 YSLEER. CDR3 coding DNA: TGCGCCAGCAGCCTTAGCGGGAGTGGTGAAGAGACCCAGTACTTC. It encodes CASSLSGSGEETQYF.

This chain connects TRBV6-5 to TRBJ2-3, with 8 bases matching TRBD2. The ends lost 5 bases at V and 2 bases at J; junction bases unmatched: 6. The germline V gene encodes CDR1 MNHEY and CDR2 SVGAGI. The CDR3 runs 15 residues. CDR3 coding DNA: TGTGCCAGCAGTCGGAGCGGGAGCTCCACAGATACGCAGTATTTT. Its protein product is CASSRSGSSTDTQYF.

The chain recombines TRBV5-1 with TRBJ2-7, with D possibly TRBD1 on 8 matching bases. Germline values: CDR1 SGHRS, CDR2 YFSETQ. Trimming took 4 bases from V and 5 from J, leaving 22 bases between them. The CDR3 spans 16 residues. The CDR3 here is CASSAPAGDRYHEQYF. Written as DNA, the CDR3 is TGCGCCAGCAGCGCACCCGCGGGGGACAGGTACCACGAGCAGTACTTC.

With regard to this clone: At one end the junction does not follow the germline gene, possibly because of a read error. The chain employs TRBV7-9 and TRBJ1-2; TRBD1 matches 12 bases. The CDR3 runs 16 residues. Germline values: CDR1 SEHNR, CDR2 FQNEAQ (reference sequence). CDR3 amino acids: CSSSLGTGGAVVGYTF. In nucleotides, the CDR3 is TGTTCCAGCAGCCTGGGGACAGGGGGCGCGGTGGTTGGCTACACCTTC. The whole variable domain, filled in from reference TRBV7-9 and TRBJ1-2, reads DTGVSQNPRHKITKRGQNVTFRCDPISEHNRLYWYRQTLGQGPEFLTYFQNEAQLEKSRLLSDRFSAERPKGSFSTLEIQRTEQGDSAMYLCSSSLGTGGAVVGYTFGSGTRLTVV.

This clone was seen once. The rearrangement links TRBV11-1 to TRBJ2-5; 10 bases agree with TRBD2. Germline CDR1 and CDR2: SGHAT and FQDESV (reference sequence). The CDR3 totals 16 residues. Losses at the gene ends were 5 bases for V and 2 bases for J; bases not matched to a gene: 8. The CDR3 sequence is CASSLLAGGPQETQYF. The CDR3 DNA is TGTGCCAGCAGCCTATTAGCGGGGGGACCTCAAGAGACCCAGTACTTC. Together with reference TRBV11-1 and TRBJ2-5, the CDR3 gives the full variable domain: EAEVAQSPRYKITEKSQAVAFWCDPISGHATLYWYRQILGQGPELLVQFQDESVVDDSQLPKDRFSAERLKGVDSTLKIQPAELGDSAMYLCASSLLAGGPQETQYFGPGTRLLVL.

V and J are TRBV2 and TRBJ1-5, with no clear D. Germline V gene sequence: CDR1 SNHLY, CDR2 FYNNEI. V was trimmed by 7 bases and J by 2 bases, leaving 6 bases between them. The CDR3 covers 12 residues. This CDR3 reads CASTTGNQPQHF. The CDR3 DNA follows: TGTGCCAGCACCACTGGCAATCAGCCCCAGCATTTT.